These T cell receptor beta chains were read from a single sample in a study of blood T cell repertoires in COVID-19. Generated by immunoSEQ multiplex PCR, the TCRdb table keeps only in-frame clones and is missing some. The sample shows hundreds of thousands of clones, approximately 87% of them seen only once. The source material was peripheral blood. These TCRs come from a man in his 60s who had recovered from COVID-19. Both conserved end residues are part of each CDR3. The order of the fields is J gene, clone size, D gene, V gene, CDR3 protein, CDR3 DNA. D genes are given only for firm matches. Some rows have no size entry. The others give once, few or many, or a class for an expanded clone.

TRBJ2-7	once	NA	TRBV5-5	CASSPRTVSGEQYF	TGTGCCAGCAGCCCTAGGACAGTGTCGGGAGAGCAGTACTTC
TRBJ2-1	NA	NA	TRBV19	CASSWGVVVVGEQFF	TGTGCCAGTAGTTGGGGAGTAGTGGTAGTTGGTGAGCAGTTCTTC
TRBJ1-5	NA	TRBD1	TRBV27	CASSLFSAGGGPNQPQHF	TGTGCCAGCAGTTTATTCTCAGCAGGGGGCGGGCCCAATCAGCCCCAGCATTTT
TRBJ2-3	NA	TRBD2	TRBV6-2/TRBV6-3	CASSYSRLAGSTDTQYF	TGTGCCAGCAGTTACTCCAGACTAGCGGGGAGCACAGATACGCAGTATTTT
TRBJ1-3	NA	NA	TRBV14	CASSQDQYRNTIYF	TGTGCCAGCAGCCAAGATCAGTACAGGAACACCATATATTTT
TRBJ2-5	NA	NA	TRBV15	CATSNGKGVETQYF	TGTGCCACCAGCAATGGAAAGGGGGTAGAGACCCAGTACTTC
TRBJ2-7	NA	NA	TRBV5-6	CASSLGHGGSYEQYF	TGTGCCAGCAGCTTGGGCCACGGGGGTTCCTACGAGCAGTACTTC
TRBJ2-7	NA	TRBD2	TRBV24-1	CATSDPGLAPSYEQYF	TGTGCCACCAGTGACCCGGGACTAGCGCCCTCCTACGAGCAGTACTTC
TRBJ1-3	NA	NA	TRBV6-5	CASRPDSLGGNTIYF	TGTGCCAGCAGACCCGACAGCCTAGGGGGAAACACCATATATTTT
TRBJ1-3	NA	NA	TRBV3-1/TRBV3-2	CASSLQRGPGNTIYF	TGTGCCAGCAGCCTACAAAGGGGCCCTGGAAACACCATATATTTT
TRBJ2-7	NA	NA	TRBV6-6	CASTPHDSSTEQYF	TGTGCCAGCACCCCCCACGACAGCAGTACTGAGCAGTACTTC
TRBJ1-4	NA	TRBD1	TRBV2	CASSETGFGEKLFF	TGTGCCAGCAGTGAGACAGGGTTCGGGGAAAAACTGTTTTTT
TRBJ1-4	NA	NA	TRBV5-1	CASSFEATNEKLFF	TGCGCCAGCAGCTTTGAGGCAACTAATGAAAAACTGTTTTTT
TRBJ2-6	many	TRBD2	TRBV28	CASSRAGSPISGANVLTF	TGTGCCAGCAGCCGAGCGGGGTCTCCGATCTCTGGGGCCAACGTCCTGACTTTC
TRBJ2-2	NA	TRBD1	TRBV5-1	CASSQPDRARSSSLTGELFF	TGCGCCAGCAGCCAACCGGACAGGGCGAGGTCTAGCTCCCTCACCGGGGAGCTGTTTTTT
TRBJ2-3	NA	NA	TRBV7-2	CASSRQVGDTQYF	TGTGCCAGCAGCCGACAGGTGGGAGATACGCAGTATTTT
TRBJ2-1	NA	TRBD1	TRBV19	CASNSIVTGDNEQFF	TGTGCCAGTAATTCCATAGTTACAGGGGACAATGAGCAGTTCTTC
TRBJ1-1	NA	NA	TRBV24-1	CATSDPTKGVTEAFF	TGTGCCACCAGTGATCCGACAAAGGGAGTCACTGAAGCTTTCTTT
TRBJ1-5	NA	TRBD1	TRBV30	CAWSRPGQGLGPQHF	TGTGCCTGGAGTCGACCGGGACAGGGACTTGGGCCCCAGCATTTT
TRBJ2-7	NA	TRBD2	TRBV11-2	CASSFPTSGGTYEQYF	TGTGCCAGCAGCTTTCCGACTAGCGGGGGCACCTACGAGCAGTACTTC
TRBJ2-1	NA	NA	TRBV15	CATSREPGGAWNEQFF	TGTGCCACCAGCAGAGAACCTGGGGGGGCTTGGAATGAGCAGTTCTTC
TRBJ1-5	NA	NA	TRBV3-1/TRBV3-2	CASSQDNTQQPQHF	TGTGCCAGCAGCCAAGATAACACGCAACAGCCCCAGCATTTT
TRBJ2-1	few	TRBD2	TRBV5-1	CASSLAMGGSYNEQFF	TGCGCCAGCAGCTTGGCTATGGGAGGGTCCTACAATGAGCAGTTCTTC
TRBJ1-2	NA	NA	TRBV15	CATSRTGEGGYTF	TGTGCCACCAGCAGGACCGGGGAGGGTGGCTACACCTTC
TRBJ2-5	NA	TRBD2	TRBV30	CAWRLAGGETQYF	TGTGCCTGGAGACTAGCGGGAGGAGAGACCCAGTACTTC
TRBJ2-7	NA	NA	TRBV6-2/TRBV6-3	CASSYSRQDLGQYF	TGTGCCAGCAGTTACTCCAGACAGGACCTGGGGCAGTACTTC
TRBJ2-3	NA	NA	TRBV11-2	CASSLGNPSSGTDTQYF	TGTGCCAGCAGCTTAGGGAACCCCAGCTCAGGGACAGATACGCAGTATTTT
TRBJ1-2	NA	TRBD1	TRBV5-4	CASSLGYGQGDGYTF	TGTGCCAGCAGCTTGGGGTACGGACAGGGGGATGGCTACACCTTC
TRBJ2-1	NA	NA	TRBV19	CASTKAVASYNEQFF	TGTGCCAGTACTAAAGCGGTGGCCTCCTACAATGAGCAGTTCTTC
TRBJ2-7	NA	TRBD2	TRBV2	CASRNTSGSYEQYF	TGTGCCAGCAGGAATACTAGCGGGAGTTACGAGCAGTACTTC
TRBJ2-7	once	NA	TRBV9	CASGRQGRNEQYF	TGTGCCAGTGGAAGGCAGGGCAGGAACGAGCAGTACTTC
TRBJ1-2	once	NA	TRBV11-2	CASSLGEFYGYTF	TGTGCCAGCAGCTTAGGAGAGTTCTATGGCTACACCTTC
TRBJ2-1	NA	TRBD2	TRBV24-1	CATSGASGSSYNEQFF	TGTGCCACCAGTGGGGCTAGCGGGAGCTCCTACAATGAGCAGTTCTTC
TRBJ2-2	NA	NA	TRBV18	CASSPLNRVNGELFF	TGTGCCAGCTCACCCTTAAACAGGGTCAACGGGGAGCTGTTTTTT
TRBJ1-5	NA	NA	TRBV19	CASSIDRQGIIRQPQHF	TGTGCCAGTAGTATAGATCGGCAGGGAATCATCAGGCAGCCCCAGCATTTT
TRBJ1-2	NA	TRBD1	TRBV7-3	CASSPTAAGGAVGYTF	TGTGCCAGCAGCCCCACGGCGGCAGGGGGCGCGGTTGGCTACACCTTC
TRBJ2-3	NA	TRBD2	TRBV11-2	CASSFSRTSGTSTDTQYF	TGTGCCAGCAGCTTTTCTCGGACTAGCGGGACTAGCACAGATACGCAGTATTTT
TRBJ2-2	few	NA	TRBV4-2	CASSQVSTGELFF	TGTGCCAGCAGCCAAGTTAGCACCGGGGAGCTGTTTTTT
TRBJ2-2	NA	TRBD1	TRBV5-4	CASSLRTGTVTGELFF	TGTGCCAGCAGCTTGAGGACAGGAACAGTCACCGGGGAGCTGTTTTTT